These 25 T cell receptor beta chains share one sample of origin, sequenced in a study of metastatic and nonmetastatic thyroid tumors. TCRdb re-clonotyped the PCR reads via MiXCR. This table holds 3,500 to 5,000 clones, just under 35% found once. Prior to thyroid surgery, none of the patients had received any treatment. Source material: adjacent normal tissue. The receptors come from a female donor with papillary thyroid cancer or a benign thyroid nodule (not recorded which). Some clones in this sample may be carry-over from other donors' samples.

This clone has only a few counts. The junction and the germline gene differ at one end; a read error may be behind it. The chain uses TRBV6-1 and TRBJ2-7; D is unclear. CDR3 length equals 13 residues. Germline lookup yields CDR1 MNHNS and CDR2 SASEGT. CDR3 nucleotides: TGTGCCAGCAGTGCAACAAATGGCTACCAGCAGTACTTC. Its protein is CASSATNGYQQYF.

The V and J genes are TRBV6-1 and TRBJ2-7, with D possibly matching TRBD2 (5 bases). The CDR3 runs to 16 residues. Germline loops: CDR1 MNHNS, CDR2 SASEGT. The V end was cut by 2 bases, the J end by 0 bases, with 14 bases between. The CDR3 coding sequence is TGTGCCAGCAGTGAATGGACTCCGCCGAGCTCCTACGAGCAGTACTTC. It translates to CASSEWTPPSSYEQYF.

This clone was detected once. V and J are TRBV2 and TRBJ2-2, with a tentative D call TRBD2 (6 bases). V lost 4 bases and J lost 1, with 7 bases in between. There are 14 residues in the CDR3. Germline V lookup: CDR1 SNHLY, CDR2 FYNNEI. CDR3 sequence reads: CASSVGGNTGELFF. The DNA for the CDR3 is TGTGCCAGCAGTGTGGGAGGGAACACCGGGGAGCTGTTTTTT.

The chain recombines TRBV6-1 with TRBJ2-6; weak D call: TRBD1 (5 bases). The germline V and J ends were trimmed by 6 bases and 1 base, with 10 bases remaining between them. The CDR3 length is 15 residues. Germline V gene data show CDR1 as MNHNS and CDR2 as SASEGT. CDR3 nucleotide sequence: TGTGCCAGCAGGGCAGGGTGGTCTGGGGCCAACGTCCTGACTTTC. The encoded protein is CASRAGWSGANVLTF.

This clone was seen only a few times. The gene calls are TRBV6-4 and TRBJ2-6; 7 bases map to TRBD2. Germline values: CDR1 MRHNA, CDR2 SNTAGT. V was pared by 6 bases and J by 3 bases, with 11 bases of the junction left unmatched. There are 17 residues in the CDR3. CDR3 protein: CASSPSGAGVGANVLTF. CDR3 DNA: TGTGCCAGCAGCCCCAGCGGTGCGGGAGTTGGGGCCAACGTCCTGACTTTC.

This clone turned up a few times. The V and J genes are TRBV28 and TRBJ2-7, with D uncertain. The CDR3 is made up of 13 amino acids. The V gene lost 2 bases and the J gene lost 3 bases, with 8 bases spanning the gap. Per the germline V gene, CDR1 is MDHEN and CDR2 is SYDVKM. The CDR3 DNA reads as TGTGCCAGCAGTTTAGGGTCCCACTACGAGCAGTACTTC. Protein sequence: CASSLGSHYEQYF.

This clone occurred a few times. The V call is TRBV9, the J call TRBJ2-3; no firm D call. Per the germline V gene, CDR1 is SGDLS and CDR2 is YYNGEE. The CDR3 has 12 amino acids. V was shortened by 3 bases and J by 2 bases, with 4 bases between the two germline ends. CDR3 nucleotide sequence: TGTGCCAGCAGCGGTAACACAGATACGCAGTATTTT. Translating gives CASSGNTDTQYF. Filled out from reference TRBV9 and TRBJ2-3, the complete variable domain reads DSGVTQTPKHLITATGQRVTLRCSPRSGDLSVYWYQQSLDQGLQFLIQYYNGEERAKGNILERFSAQQFPDLHSELNLSSLELGDSALYFCASSGNTDTQYFGPGTRLTVL.

V usage is TRBV5-1 and J usage is TRBJ2-3, with D unclear. The V end was cut by 4 bases, the J end by 4 bases, with 16 bases between. Germline-derived CDR1 and CDR2 are SGHRS and YFSETQ. CDR3 length equals 15 residues. The CDR3 spells CASSKAEAGPDTQYF. In DNA form, the CDR3 reads TGCGCCAGCAGCAAAGCCGAGGCTGGCCCAGATACGCAGTATTTT.

V usage is TRBV20-1 and J usage is TRBJ2-7; 12 bases agree with TRBD2. CDR1 and CDR2 (germline): DFQATT, SNEGSKA (reference sequence). The CDR3 is 13 residues long. V lost 1 base and J lost 5; bases outside the gene matches: 0. CDR3 loop: CSARGLAGDEQYF. The CDR3 DNA reads TGCAGTGCTAGAGGACTAGCGGGGGACGAGCAGTACTTC.

The chain recombines TRBV20-1 with TRBJ1-2; 7 bases are shared with TRBD1. CDR3 length: 12 amino acids. Germline V gene lookup returns CDR1 DFQATT and CDR2 SNEGSKA (reference sequence). The V segment lost 3 bases and the J segment 5 bases; nucleotides outside the gene matches: 3. CDR3 DNA sequence: TGCAGTGCTAGGTGGGGACAGTATGGCTACACCTTC. As protein: CSARWGQYGYTF.

The CDR3 sequence: CASSMGWTDGYTF. The DNA of the CDR3 is TGTGCCAGTAGTATGGGGTGGACGGATGGCTACACCTTC. The V call is TRBV19, the J call TRBJ1-2, with D hard to call. The V end was cut by 3 bases, the J end by 6 bases, with 11 bases between. The CDR3 is 13 residues long. Germline V gene lookup returns CDR1 LNHDA and CDR2 SQIVND (reference sequence).

The gene calls are TRBV28 and TRBJ2-1; 7 nucleotides match TRBD2. Germline V gives CDR1 MDHEN, CDR2 SYDVKM. Trimming cost V 3 bases and J 10 bases; bases outside gene matches: 0. This CDR3 spans 11 amino acids. Here the CDR3 reads CASSFSGEQFF. CDR3 in DNA: TGTGCCAGCAGTTTTAGCGGGGAGCAGTTCTTC.

The CDR3 bases are TGTGCCAGCAGCCAAGATCGGGCGGGGAGCTCCTACGAGCAGTACTTC. This translates into CASSQDRAGSSYEQYF. The gene calls are TRBV3-1 and TRBJ2-7; D possibly corresponds to TRBD2 (6 bases). The CDR3 has 16 residues. The V end lost 0 bases, the J end lost 0 bases, and 12 bases lay between the germline ends. Germline assignment: CDR1 LGHDT and CDR2 YNNKEL (reference sequence).

This clone has just one count. This chain joins TRBV5-1 and TRBJ2-1, with D perhaps matching TRBD1 (6 bases). The CDR3 has 16 amino acids. Germline CDR1 and CDR2: SGHRS and YFSETQ. Trimming shortened V by 0 bases and J by 7 bases, and 17 bases separated the two germline ends. Here the CDR3 reads CASSLVLAGAENEQFF. The CDR3 DNA reads TGCGCCAGCAGCTTGGTTTTGGCAGGGGCGGAAAATGAGCAGTTCTTC.

This clone has at least ten counts. The J gene is TRBJ2-7, the V gene TRBV27; 11 bases align to TRBD2. The germline V gene encodes CDR1 MNHEY and CDR2 SMNVEV (reference sequence). V lost 5 bases, J lost 4 bases, and 16 bases stayed unmatched. The CDR3 spans 18 residues. Here the CDR3 DNA reads TGTGCCAGCAGTCAGGCCGAGGGGACTAGCGGAGCCCCTTACGAGCAGTACTTC. Encoded protein: CASSQAEGTSGAPYEQYF.

This chain uses TRBV11-2 with TRBJ2-1; TRBD2 matches 7 bases. Germline loops: CDR1 SGHAT, CDR2 FQNNGV. CDR3 length: 18 amino acids. Trimming took 5 bases from V and 0 from J; bases not matched to a gene: 13. Here the CDR3 DNA reads TGTGCCAGCAGCCTCCTCCGGCGGGGGAGCTTCTCCTACAATGAGCAGTTCTTC. This encodes CASSLLRRGSFSYNEQFF.

This clone has just a few counts. J is TRBJ1-5 and V is TRBV19; D gene uncertain. The CDR3 is 14 residues long. Per the germline V gene, CDR1 is LNHDA and CDR2 is SQIVND (reference sequence). V dropped 3 bases and J dropped 3 bases, with 9 bases sitting between them. CDR3 nucleotide sequence: TGTGCCAGTAGTATCCCACCACCCAATCAGCCCCAGCATTTT. It specifies CASSIPPPNQPQHF.

In regard to this clone: This is likely a read error, given that the CDR3 carries no conserved phenylalanine or tryptophan at its end. It is unclear where the CDR3 begins or ends on the DNA, so no DNA is shown, and the CDR3 is as TCRdb lists it. This chain uses TRBV4-1 with TRBJ1-2; the table's D call TRBD1 went unverified against the DNA. The CDR3 is 18 residues long, counting both termini. Germline CDR1 MGHRA, CDR2 YSYEKL. The CDR3 spells CASSQSPDGAGRGYGYSL.

There are a few counts of this clone. The chain employs TRBV5-1 and TRBJ1-2; TRBD1 aligns across 7 bases. This CDR3 comprises 12 residues. Germline V gene data show CDR1 as SGHRS and CDR2 as YFSETQ. V was clipped by 2 bases and J by 6 bases; unmatched bases: 1. DNA for the CDR3: TGCGCCAGCAGCTTCGACAGGGATGGCTACACCTTC. It is translated as CASSFDRDGYTF.

The genes are TRBV6-2 or TRBV6-3 and TRBJ1-2; D is unclear. V gave up 1 base and J gave up 4 bases, with 10 bases separating them. The length of the CDR3 is 14 residues. Germline V gene sequence: CDR1 MNHEY, CDR2 SVGEGT. In DNA, the CDR3 is TGTGCCAGCAGTTACTGGCACCCTAGCTATGGCTACACCTTC. The encoded protein is CASSYWHPSYGYTF.

The genes are TRBV27 and TRBJ1-6; maybe TRBD1 (5 bases). This CDR3 spans 13 amino acids. Trimming shortened V by 3 bases and J by 7 bases, and 7 bases separated the two germline ends. Germline lookup yields CDR1 MNHEY and CDR2 SMNVEV (reference sequence). In DNA form, the CDR3 reads TGTGCCAGCAGTTTTGCAGGGAATTCACCCCTCCACTTT. Translated, it gives CASSFAGNSPLHF.

The chain uses TRBV27 and TRBJ2-1, with TRBD1 as a possible D gene (6 bases). CDR3 length: 13 residues. CDR1 and CDR2 from the germline V gene are MNHEY and SMNVEV (reference sequence). V was shortened by 8 bases and J by 4 bases, with 12 bases between the two germline ends. As DNA, the CDR3 is TGTGCCAGCCAAAAAGGACAGTACAATGAGCAGTTCTTC. Translating gives CASQKGQYNEQFF.

The chain employs TRBV6-1 and TRBJ1-2; unclear D gene. The CDR3 contains 14 residues. Germline V gene sequence: CDR1 MNHNS, CDR2 SASEGT. Trimming took off 1 base at V and 2 bases at J, with 8 bases between the two ends. CDR3 nucleotides: TGTGCCAGCAGTGAAGTTCGGAAGAACTATGGCTACACCTTC. Its protein product is CASSEVRKNYGYTF.

In this sample, this clone turned up a few times. Germline and junction disagree at one end, which may indicate a read error. The same CDR3 also results from other DNA sequences found in this sample. The genes are TRBV19 and TRBJ2-6; weak D call: TRBD1 (5 bases). Germline CDR1 LNHDA, CDR2 SQIVND (reference sequence). CDR3 length: 15 amino acids. In nucleotides, the CDR3 is TGTGCCAGTAGTATTATGACAGCTGGGGCCAACGTCCTTACTTTC. Residues: CASSIMTAGANVLTF. Variable domain in full (rest from reference TRBV19 and TRBJ2-6): DGGITQSPKYLFRKEGQNVTLSCEQNLNHDAMYWYRQDPGQGLRLIYYSQIVNDFQKGDIAEGYSVSREKKESFPLTVTSAQKNPTAFYLCASSIMTAGANVLTFGAGSRLTVL.

A remark on this clone: It may be a read error: a sequence one base away is much more abundant. Other DNA sequences in the same sample also yield this CDR3. The chain carries TRBV7-3 and TRBJ2-1; 8 positions match TRBD2. With 8 bases clipped from V and 10 bases from J, the junction kept 13 bases outside the gene matches. There are 14 residues in the CDR3. Germline loops: CDR1 SGHTA, CDR2 FQGTGA. CDR3 sequence (DNA): TGTGCCAGCGGAAACGGGGGGGGCTTCGACGAGCAGTTCTTC. Encoded protein: CASGNGGGFDEQFF.